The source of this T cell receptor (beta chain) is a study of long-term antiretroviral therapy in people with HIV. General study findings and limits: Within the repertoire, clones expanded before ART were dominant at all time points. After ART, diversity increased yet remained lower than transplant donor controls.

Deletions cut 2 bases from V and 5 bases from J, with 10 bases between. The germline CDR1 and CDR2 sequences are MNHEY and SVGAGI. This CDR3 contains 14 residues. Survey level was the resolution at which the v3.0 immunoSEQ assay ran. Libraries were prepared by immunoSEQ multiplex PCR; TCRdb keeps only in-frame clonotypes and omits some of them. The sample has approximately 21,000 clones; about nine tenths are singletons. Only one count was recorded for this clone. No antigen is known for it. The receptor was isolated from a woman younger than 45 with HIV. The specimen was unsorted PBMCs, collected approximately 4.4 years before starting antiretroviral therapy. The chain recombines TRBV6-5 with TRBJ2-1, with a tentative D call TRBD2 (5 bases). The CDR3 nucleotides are TGTGCCAGCAGTTACGAGGGAAGACACAATGAGCAGTTCTTC. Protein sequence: CASSYEGRHNEQFF.